This T cell receptor beta chain was captured by sequencing in a study of CD8 T cells in Susac syndrome. Findings and caveats of the study: Individuals included in the TCR sequencing and HLA analysis were acknowledged by the study to be relatively few in number.

A quantity of 0.5 to 1 ug RNA underwent reverse transcription using random hexamers. Amplification of TCR beta CDR3 used immunoSEQ multiplex PCR across 54 Vbeta and 13 Jbeta. TCRdb reanalysed the immunoSEQ multiplex PCR reads using MiXCR and keeps one entry per CDR3 protein. The table has fewer than 70,000 distinct CDR3 sequences, 85% to 95% seen once. CDR3 length: 15 amino acids. The V gene lost 6 bases and the J gene lost 1 base, with 13 bases spanning the gap. The V gene's germline CDR1 is MNHEY and CDR2 SMNVEV (reference sequence). Of note for this clonotype: Its antigen is still unknown.

The rearrangement uses TRBV27 and TRBJ2-1, with D maybe TRBD1 (5 bases). What was sequenced was CD8+ T cells from PBMCs. The source of this sequence is a human donor in good health. The CDR3 sequence: CASSLGLLSYNEQFF. The CDR3 DNA reads TGTGCCAGCAGCCTGGGGCTCCTTTCCTACAATGAGCAGTTCTTC.